This T cell receptor (beta chain) was recorded in a study of T cells expressing NK-cell markers. Study summary: Repertoires of TCR beta were obtained from T cells sorted as CD3+CD56+NKG2C+, CD3+CD56+NKG2C- and CD3+CD56-NKG2C+. Study findings and constraints: These clonotypes also led the CD3+CD56-NKG2C+ fraction in a handful of donors.

CDR3 size: 13 residues. CDR1 SGHTS and CDR2 YDEGEE come from the germline V gene. About this clonotype: Its antigen remains unknown.

TCR beta libraries carry UMIs added by 5'RACE template switching. TCRdb re-called the 5' RACE reads and gives one entry per CDR3 protein, without DNA. The specimen's table records about 430,000 distinct CDR3 sequences. J is TRBJ2-7 and V is TRBV5-8; TCRdb names TRBD2, which stays unverified in the absence of DNA. Sequenced: blood T cells: a sorted CD56 or NKG2C T cell subset, CD4+ or CD8+ T cells, or bulk PBMC T cells (not recorded which). The sequence derives from a woman aged 45-59 years in good health. The CDR3 here is CASSLEWRGEQYF. The complete variable domain, with remaining parts taken from reference TRBV5-8 and TRBJ2-7, reads EAGVTQSPTHLIKTRGQQATLRCSPISGHTSVYWYQQALGLGLQFLLWYDEGEERNRGNFPPRFSGRQFPNYSSELNVNALELEDSALYLCASSLEWRGEQYFGPGTRLTVT.